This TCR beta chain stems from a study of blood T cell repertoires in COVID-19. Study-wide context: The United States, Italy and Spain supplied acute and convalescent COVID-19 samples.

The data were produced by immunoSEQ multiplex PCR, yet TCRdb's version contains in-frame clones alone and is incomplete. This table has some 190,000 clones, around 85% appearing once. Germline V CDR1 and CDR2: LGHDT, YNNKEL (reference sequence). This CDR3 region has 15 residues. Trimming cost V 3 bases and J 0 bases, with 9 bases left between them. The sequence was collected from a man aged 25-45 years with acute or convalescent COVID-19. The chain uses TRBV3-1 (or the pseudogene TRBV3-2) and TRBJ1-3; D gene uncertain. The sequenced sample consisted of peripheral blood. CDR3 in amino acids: CASSQVEYSGNTIYF. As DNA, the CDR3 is TGTGCCAGCAGCCAGGTAGAGTACTCTGGAAACACCATATATTTT.